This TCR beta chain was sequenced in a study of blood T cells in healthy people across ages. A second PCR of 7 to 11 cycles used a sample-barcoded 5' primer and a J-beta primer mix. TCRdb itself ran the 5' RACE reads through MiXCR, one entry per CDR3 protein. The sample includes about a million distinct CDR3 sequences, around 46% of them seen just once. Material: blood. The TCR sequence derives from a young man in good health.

The CDR3 protein is CSAREQGSYGYTF. The CDR3, as DNA: TGCAGTGCTAGAGAGCAGGGCAGCTATGGCTACACCTTC. The rearrangement joins TRBV20-1 to TRBJ1-2; D is perhaps TRBD1 (5 bases). V dropped 0 bases and J dropped 4 bases, with 9 bases sitting between them. Germline V gives CDR1 DFQATT, CDR2 SNEGSKA (reference sequence). The CDR3 is 13 amino acids.